These 3 T cell receptor beta chains originate from one sample sequenced in a study of cytomegalovirus exposure and HLA in healthy donors. In the PCR, 60 Vbeta and 13 Jbeta primers were used. The repertoire was sequenced with immunoSEQ multiplex PCR; TCRdb's copy has only in-frame clones and lacks some. The data contain about 190,000 clones, roughly 80% of them singletons. Material for sequencing was PBMCs. These receptors came from a woman aged 25 to 39 in good health and CMV-seropositive.

This clone was seen a handful of times. The genes are TRBV2 and TRBJ2-7; TRBD1 matches at 7 bases. Germline-derived CDR1 and CDR2 are SNHLY and FYNNEI. The CDR3 is made up of 14 amino acids. J lost 6 bases, V lost 6 bases, and 11 bases had no gene match. This chain's CDR3 is CASRPQQGFGEQYF. CDR3 nucleotides: TGTGCCAGCAGACCACAACAGGGGTTTGGCGAGCAGTACTTC. Complete variable domain (other parts from reference TRBV2 and TRBJ2-7): EPEVTQTPSHQVTQMGQEVILRCVPISNHLYFYWYRQILGQKVEFLVSFYNNEISEKSEIFDDQFSVERPDGSNFTLKIRSTKLEDSAMYFCASRPQQGFGEQYFGPGTRLTVT.

This chain links TRBV7-2 with TRBJ1-2; D is undetermined. Trimming left V 3 bases short and J 3 bases short, with 14 bases between. The germline gives CDR1 SGHTA, CDR2 FQGNSA. The CDR3 contains 15 residues. The CDR3 protein is CASSFPSNGDYGYTF. CDR3 in DNA: TGTGCCAGCAGCTTCCCTTCTAACGGGGACTATGGCTACACCTTC.

This rearrangement joins TRBV5-1 to TRBJ2-6; 7 nucleotides match TRBD2. The germline gives CDR1 SGHRS, CDR2 YFSETQ. This CDR3 has 17 amino acids. The junction had 7 bases not matched to a gene; V was cut back by 4 bases and J by 0 bases. The CDR3: CASSPLPGGSGANVLTF. The CDR3 DNA reads TGCGCCAGCAGCCCACTTCCGGGGGGCTCTGGGGCCAACGTCCTGACTTTC.